Listed below are T cell receptor beta chains from one sample, sequenced in a study of T-cell reconstitution after alpha-beta-depleted transplantation in children. TCRdb reanalysed the PCR reads using MiXCR and keeps one entry per CDR3 protein. The sample has 350,000 to 450,000 distinct CDR3 sequences; roughly 15% are singletons. Specimen: PBMCs, collected from the stem cell graft. All receptors come from a human donor who donated a stem cell graft to a child with Fanconi anemia. CDR3s include the opening cysteine and the closing phenylalanine or tryptophan. The order of the fields is V gene, J gene, D gene, clone size, CDR3 protein, CDR3 DNA. The D gene is left open where the match is weak. The size of a clone is reported for some rows only, either as once, few or many, or as a class for expanded clones.

v_gene: TRBV5-1; j_gene: TRBJ2-3; d_gene: NA; abundance: many; CDR3aa: CASSSVVFDTQYF; CDR3nt: TGCGCCAGCAGCTCCGTCGTCTTCGATACGCAGTATTTT
v_gene: TRBV7-8; j_gene: TRBJ2-7; d_gene: TRBD2; abundance: NA; CDR3aa: CASSLAVVAGYSYEQYF; CDR3nt: TGTGCCAGCAGCTTAGCGGTTGTAGCGGGGTACTCCTACGAGCAGTACTTC
v_gene: TRBV12-3/TRBV12-4; j_gene: TRBJ1-1; d_gene: NA; abundance: NA; CDR3aa: CASSPWTAANEAFF; CDR3nt: TGTGCCAGCAGTCCTTGGACAGCCGCGAATGAAGCTTTCTTT
v_gene: TRBV20-1; j_gene: TRBJ2-3; d_gene: NA; abundance: NA; CDR3aa: CSAREGVRSTDTQYF; CDR3nt: TGCAGTGCTAGAGAAGGTGTCAGAAGCACAGATACGCAGTATTTT
v_gene: TRBV5-1; j_gene: TRBJ2-6; d_gene: NA; abundance: NA; CDR3aa: CASSLKIRANVLTF; CDR3nt: TGCGCCAGCAGCTTAAAAATCCGGGCCAACGTCCTGACTTTC
v_gene: TRBV28; j_gene: TRBJ2-1; d_gene: TRBD2; abundance: many; CDR3aa: CASSSLAGEINNEQFF; CDR3nt: TGTGCCAGCAGCTCCTTAGCGGGGGAGATTAACAATGAGCAGTTCTTC
v_gene: TRBV15; j_gene: TRBJ1-5; d_gene: NA; abundance: NA; CDR3aa: CATSRVFWRGGPNQPQHF; CDR3nt: TGTGCCACCAGCAGAGTTTTTTGGAGGGGAGGACCGAATCAGCCCCAGCATTTT
v_gene: TRBV5-6; j_gene: TRBJ2-6; d_gene: NA; abundance: few; CDR3aa: CASSFTVLDSGANVLTF; CDR3nt: TGTGCCAGCAGCTTTACGGTCTTAGATAGTGGGGCCAACGTCCTGACTTTC
v_gene: TRBV3-1; j_gene: TRBJ2-1; d_gene: TRBD1; abundance: many; CDR3aa: CASGRQGAWNEQFF; CDR3nt: TGTGCCAGCGGTCGACAGGGGGCTTGGAATGAGCAGTTCTTC
v_gene: TRBV6-2/TRBV6-3; j_gene: TRBJ2-7; d_gene: NA; abundance: NA; CDR3aa: CASLSPGTHYEQYF; CDR3nt: TGTGCCAGCCTATCGCCCGGGACACACTACGAGCAGTACTTC
v_gene: TRBV7-2; j_gene: TRBJ1-1; d_gene: NA; abundance: NA; CDR3aa: CASSLIQGSNTEAFF; CDR3nt: TGTGCCAGCAGCTTAATCCAGGGGTCGAACACTGAAGCTTTCTTT
v_gene: TRBV5-1; j_gene: TRBJ1-1; d_gene: NA; abundance: NA; CDR3aa: CASKLWTENTEAFF; CDR3nt: TGCGCCAGCAAACTCTGGACAGAGAACACTGAAGCTTTCTTT